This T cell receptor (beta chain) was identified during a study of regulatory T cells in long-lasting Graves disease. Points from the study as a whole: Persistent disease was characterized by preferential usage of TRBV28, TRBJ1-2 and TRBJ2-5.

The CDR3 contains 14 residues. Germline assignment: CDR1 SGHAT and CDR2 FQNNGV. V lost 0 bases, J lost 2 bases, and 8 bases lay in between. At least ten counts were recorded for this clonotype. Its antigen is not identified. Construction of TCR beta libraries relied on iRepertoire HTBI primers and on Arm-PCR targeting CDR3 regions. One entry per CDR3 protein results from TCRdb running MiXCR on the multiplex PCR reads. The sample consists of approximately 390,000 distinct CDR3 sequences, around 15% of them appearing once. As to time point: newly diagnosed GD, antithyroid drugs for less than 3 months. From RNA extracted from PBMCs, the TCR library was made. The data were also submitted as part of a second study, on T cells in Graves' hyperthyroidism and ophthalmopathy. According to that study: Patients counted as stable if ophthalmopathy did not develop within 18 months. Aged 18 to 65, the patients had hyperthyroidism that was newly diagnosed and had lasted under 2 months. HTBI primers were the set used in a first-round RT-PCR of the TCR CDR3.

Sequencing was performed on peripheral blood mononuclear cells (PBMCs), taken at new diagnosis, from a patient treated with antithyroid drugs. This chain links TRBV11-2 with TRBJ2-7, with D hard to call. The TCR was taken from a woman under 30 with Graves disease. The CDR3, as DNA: TGTGCCAGCAGCTTAGATGCGAGGACCTACGAGCAGTACTTC. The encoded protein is CASSLDARTYEQYF.